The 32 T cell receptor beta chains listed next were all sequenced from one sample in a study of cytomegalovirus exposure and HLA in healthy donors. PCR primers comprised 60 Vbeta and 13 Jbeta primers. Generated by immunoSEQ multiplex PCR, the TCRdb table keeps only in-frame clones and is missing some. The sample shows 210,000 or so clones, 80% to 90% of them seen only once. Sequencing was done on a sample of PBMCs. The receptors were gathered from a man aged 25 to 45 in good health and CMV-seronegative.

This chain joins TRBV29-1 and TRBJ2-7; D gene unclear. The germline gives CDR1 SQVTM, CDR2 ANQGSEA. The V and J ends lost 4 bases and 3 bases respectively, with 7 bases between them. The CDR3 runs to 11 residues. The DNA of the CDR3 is TGCAGCGTTGTACGGAGCTACGAGCAGTACTTC. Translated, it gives CSVVRSYEQYF.

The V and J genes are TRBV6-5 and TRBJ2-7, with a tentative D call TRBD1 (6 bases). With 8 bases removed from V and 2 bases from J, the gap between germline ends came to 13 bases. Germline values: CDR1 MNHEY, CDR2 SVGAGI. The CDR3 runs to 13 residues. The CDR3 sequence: CASAPGATYEQYF. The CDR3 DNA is TGTGCCAGCGCGCCAGGGGCCACCTACGAGCAGTACTTC.

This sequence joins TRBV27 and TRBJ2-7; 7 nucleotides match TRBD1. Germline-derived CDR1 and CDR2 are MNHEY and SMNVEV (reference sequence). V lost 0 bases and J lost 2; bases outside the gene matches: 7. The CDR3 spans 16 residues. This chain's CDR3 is CASSLSSGQATYEQYF. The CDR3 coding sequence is TGTGCCAGCAGTTTATCTTCAGGACAGGCGACCTACGAGCAGTACTTC.

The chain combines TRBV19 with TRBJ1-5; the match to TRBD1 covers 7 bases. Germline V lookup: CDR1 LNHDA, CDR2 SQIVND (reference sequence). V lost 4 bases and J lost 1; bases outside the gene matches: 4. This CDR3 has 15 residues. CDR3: CASSNLQGSNQPQHF. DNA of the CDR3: TGTGCCAGTAGTAACCTACAGGGGAGCAATCAGCCCCAGCATTTT.

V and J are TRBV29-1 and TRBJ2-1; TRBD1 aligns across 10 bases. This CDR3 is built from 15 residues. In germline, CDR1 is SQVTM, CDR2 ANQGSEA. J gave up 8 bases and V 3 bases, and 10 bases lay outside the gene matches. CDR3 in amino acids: CSVDMGQGLLDEQFF. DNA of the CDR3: TGCAGCGTTGACATGGGACAGGGGCTTTTGGATGAGCAGTTCTTC.

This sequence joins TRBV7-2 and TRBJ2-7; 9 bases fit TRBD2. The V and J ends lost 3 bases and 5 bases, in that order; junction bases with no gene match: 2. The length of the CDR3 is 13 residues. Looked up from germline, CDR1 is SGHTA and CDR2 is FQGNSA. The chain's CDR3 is CASSFGGGDEQYF. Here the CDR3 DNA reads TGTGCCAGCAGCTTTGGCGGGGGGGACGAGCAGTACTTC. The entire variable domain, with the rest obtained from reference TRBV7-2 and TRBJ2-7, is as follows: GAGVSQSPSNKVTEKGKDVELRCDPISGHTALYWYRQSLGQGLEFLIYFQGNSAPDKSGLPSDRFSAERTGGSVSTLTIQRTQQEDSAVYLCASSFGGGDEQYFGPGTRLTVT.

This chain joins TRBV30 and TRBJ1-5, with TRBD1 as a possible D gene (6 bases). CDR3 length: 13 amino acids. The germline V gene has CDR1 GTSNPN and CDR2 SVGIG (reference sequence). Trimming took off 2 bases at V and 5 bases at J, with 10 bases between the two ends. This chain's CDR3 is CAWSTSGDQPQHF. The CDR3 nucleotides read TGTGCCTGGAGTACGTCAGGGGATCAGCCCCAGCATTTT.

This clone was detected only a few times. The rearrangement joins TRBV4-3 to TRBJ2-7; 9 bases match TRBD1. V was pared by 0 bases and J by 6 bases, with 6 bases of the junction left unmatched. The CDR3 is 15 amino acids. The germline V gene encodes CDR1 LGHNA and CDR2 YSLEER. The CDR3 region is CASSQDPDRGGEQYF. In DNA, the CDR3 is TGCGCCAGCAGCCAAGATCCGGACAGGGGAGGCGAGCAGTACTTC.

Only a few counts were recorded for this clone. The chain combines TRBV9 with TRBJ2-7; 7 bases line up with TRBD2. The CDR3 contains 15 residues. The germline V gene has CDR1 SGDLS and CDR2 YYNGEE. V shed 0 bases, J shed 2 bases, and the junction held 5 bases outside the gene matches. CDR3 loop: CASSVAASGPYEQYF. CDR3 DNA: TGTGCCAGCAGCGTAGCGGCTAGCGGTCCCTACGAGCAGTACTTC.

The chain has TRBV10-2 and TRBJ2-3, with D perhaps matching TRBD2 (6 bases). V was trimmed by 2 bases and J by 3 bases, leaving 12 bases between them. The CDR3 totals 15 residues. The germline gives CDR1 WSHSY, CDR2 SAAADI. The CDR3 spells CASSEKLATTDTQYF. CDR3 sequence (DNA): TGCGCCAGCAGTGAGAAACTAGCAACAACAGATACGCAGTATTTT.

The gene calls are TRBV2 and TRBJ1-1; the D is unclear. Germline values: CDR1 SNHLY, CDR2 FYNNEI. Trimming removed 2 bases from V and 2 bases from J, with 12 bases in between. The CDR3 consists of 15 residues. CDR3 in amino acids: CASSEWGDSNTEAFF. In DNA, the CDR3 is TGTGCCAGCAGTGAATGGGGAGACTCAAACACTGAAGCTTTCTTT.

This CDR3 reads CASMYGVSTGELFF. CDR3 sequence (DNA): TGCGCCAGCATGTACGGGGTGTCCACCGGGGAGCTGTTTTTT. The chain couples TRBV5-1 to TRBJ2-2, with a weak D call TRBD2 (5 bases). Trimming cost V 6 bases and J 4 bases, with 13 bases left between them. The germline V gene encodes CDR1 SGHRS and CDR2 YFSETQ. The CDR3 totals 14 residues.

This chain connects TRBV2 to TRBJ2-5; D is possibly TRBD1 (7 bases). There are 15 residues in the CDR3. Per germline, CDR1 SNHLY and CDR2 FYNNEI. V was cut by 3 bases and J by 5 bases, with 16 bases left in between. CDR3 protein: CASSDQGGMGETQYF. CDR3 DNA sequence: TGTGCCAGCAGTGACCAGGGGGGTATGGGGGAGACCCAGTACTTC.

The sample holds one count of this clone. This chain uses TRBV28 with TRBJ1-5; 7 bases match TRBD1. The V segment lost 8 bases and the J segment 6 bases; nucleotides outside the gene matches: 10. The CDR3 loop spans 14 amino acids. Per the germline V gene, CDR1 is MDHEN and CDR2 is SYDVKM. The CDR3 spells CASVDWQGGQPQHF. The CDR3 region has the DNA TGTGCCAGCGTCGATTGGCAGGGGGGTCAGCCCCAGCATTTT.

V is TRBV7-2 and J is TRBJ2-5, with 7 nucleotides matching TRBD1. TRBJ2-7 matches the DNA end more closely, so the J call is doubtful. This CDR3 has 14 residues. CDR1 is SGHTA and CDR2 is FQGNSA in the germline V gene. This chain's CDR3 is CASSLSTGAHEQYF. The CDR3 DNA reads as TGTGCCAGCAGCTTATCCACAGGGGCCCACGAGCAGTACTTC.

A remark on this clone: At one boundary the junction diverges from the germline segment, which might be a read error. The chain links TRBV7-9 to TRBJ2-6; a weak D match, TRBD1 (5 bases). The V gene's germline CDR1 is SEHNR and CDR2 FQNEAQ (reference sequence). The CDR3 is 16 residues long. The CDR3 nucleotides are TGTGCCAGCAGCTTAGTTTGGGGCCGTGGGGCCAACGGCCTGACTTTC. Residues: CASSLVWGRGANGLTF.

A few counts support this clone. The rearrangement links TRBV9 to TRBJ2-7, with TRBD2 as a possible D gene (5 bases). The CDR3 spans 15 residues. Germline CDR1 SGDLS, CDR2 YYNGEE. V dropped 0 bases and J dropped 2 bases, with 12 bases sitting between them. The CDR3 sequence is CASSVDLGSPYEQYF. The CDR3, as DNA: TGTGCCAGCAGCGTAGACCTGGGGAGTCCCTACGAGCAGTACTTC.

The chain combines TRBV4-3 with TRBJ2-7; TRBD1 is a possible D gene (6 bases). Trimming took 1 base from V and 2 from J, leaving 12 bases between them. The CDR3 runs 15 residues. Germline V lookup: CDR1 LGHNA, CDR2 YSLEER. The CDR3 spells CASSQGTVGAYEQYF. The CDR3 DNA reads TGCGCCAGCAGCCAAGGGACAGTGGGGGCCTACGAGCAGTACTTC.

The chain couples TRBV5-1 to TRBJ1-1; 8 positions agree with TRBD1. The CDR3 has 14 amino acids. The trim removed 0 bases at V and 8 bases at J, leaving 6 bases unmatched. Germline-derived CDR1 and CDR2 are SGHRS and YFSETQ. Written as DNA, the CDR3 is TGCGCCAGCAGCTTGGCGGGGACAGGAGCGGAAGCTTTCTTT. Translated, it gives CASSLAGTGAEAFF.

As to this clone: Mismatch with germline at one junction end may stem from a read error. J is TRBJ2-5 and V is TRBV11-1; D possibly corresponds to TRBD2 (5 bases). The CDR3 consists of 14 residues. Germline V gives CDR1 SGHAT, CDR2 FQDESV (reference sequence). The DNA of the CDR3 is TGTGCCAGCAGCTTAGCCGGGGTCCAAAAGACCCAGTACTTC. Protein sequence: CASSLAGVQKTQYF.

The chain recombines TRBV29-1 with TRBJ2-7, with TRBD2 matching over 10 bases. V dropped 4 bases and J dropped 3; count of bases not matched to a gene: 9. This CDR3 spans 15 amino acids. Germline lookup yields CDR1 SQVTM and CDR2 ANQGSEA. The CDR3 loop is CSVALAGEARYEQYF. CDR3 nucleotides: TGCAGCGTTGCCCTAGCGGGAGAAGCTCGCTACGAGCAGTACTTC.

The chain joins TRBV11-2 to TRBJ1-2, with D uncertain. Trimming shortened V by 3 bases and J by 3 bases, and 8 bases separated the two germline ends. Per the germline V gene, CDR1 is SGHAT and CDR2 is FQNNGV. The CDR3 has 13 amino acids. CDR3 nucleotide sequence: TGTGCCAGCAGCTTGATGGAGGACTATGGCTACACCTTC. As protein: CASSLMEDYGYTF.

This CDR3 reads CASSVAGETDDYEQYF. Written as DNA, the CDR3 is TGTGCCAGCAGTGTGGCGGGCGAGACTGATGATTACGAGCAGTACTTC. J is TRBJ2-7 and V is TRBV28, with D tentatively TRBD2 (5 bases). In germline, CDR1 is MDHEN, CDR2 SYDVKM. The CDR3 covers 16 residues. With 5 bases removed from V and 4 bases from J, the gap between germline ends came to 21 bases.

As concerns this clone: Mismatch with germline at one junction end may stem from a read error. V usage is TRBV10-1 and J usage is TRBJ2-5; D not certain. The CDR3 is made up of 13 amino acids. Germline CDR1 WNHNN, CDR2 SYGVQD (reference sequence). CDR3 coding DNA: TGCGCCGGCAGTCGCGAGATCCAAGAGACCCAGTACTTC. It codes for CAGSREIQETQYF.

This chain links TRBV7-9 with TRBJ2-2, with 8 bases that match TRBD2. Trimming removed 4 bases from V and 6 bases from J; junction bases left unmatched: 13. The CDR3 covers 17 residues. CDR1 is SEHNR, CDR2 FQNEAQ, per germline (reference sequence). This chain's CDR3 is CASSSYLAGRVSGELFF. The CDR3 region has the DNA TGTGCCAGCAGCTCCTATTTAGCGGGAAGGGTGTCCGGGGAGCTGTTTTTT.

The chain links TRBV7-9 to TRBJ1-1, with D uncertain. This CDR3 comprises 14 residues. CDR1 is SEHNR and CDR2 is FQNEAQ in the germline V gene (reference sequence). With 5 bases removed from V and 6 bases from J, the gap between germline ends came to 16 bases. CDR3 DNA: TGTGCCAGCAGCCCAAGCTCGAGGGTCCCTGAAGCTTTCTTT. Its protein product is CASSPSSRVPEAFF.

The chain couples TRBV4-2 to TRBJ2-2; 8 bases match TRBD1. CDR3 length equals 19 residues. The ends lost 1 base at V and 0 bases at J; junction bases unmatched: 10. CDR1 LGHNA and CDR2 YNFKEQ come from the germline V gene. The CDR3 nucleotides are TGTGCCAGCAGCCAAGGGACGGGCAGGGGGCGGGCGAACACCGGGGAGCTGTTTTTT. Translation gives CASSQGTGRGRANTGELFF.

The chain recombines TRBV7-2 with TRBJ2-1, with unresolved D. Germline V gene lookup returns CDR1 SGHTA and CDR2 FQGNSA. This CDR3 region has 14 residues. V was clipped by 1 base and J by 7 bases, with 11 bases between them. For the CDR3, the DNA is TGTGCCAGCAGCTTAGAACCCACTTGGAATGAGCAGTTCTTC. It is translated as CASSLEPTWNEQFF.

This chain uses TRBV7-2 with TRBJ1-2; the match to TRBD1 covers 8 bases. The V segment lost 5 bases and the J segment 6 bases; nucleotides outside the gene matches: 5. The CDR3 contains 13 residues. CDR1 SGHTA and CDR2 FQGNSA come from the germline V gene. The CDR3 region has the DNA TGTGCCAGCAGCCTGGACAGGGTGGATGGCTACACCTTC. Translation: CASSLDRVDGYTF.

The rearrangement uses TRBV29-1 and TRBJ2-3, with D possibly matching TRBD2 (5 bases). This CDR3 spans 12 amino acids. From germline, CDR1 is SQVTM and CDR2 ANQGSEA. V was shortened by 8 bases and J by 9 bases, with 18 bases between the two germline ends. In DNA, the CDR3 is TGCAGCACGGAGGCGAATAGTCGGACGCAGTATTTT. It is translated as CSTEANSRTQYF.

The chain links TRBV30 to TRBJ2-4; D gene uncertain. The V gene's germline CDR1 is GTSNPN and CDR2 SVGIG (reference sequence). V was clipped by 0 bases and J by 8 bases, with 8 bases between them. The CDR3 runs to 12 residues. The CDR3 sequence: CAWSVKRDIQYF. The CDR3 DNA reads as TGTGCCTGGAGTGTAAAACGGGACATTCAGTACTTC.

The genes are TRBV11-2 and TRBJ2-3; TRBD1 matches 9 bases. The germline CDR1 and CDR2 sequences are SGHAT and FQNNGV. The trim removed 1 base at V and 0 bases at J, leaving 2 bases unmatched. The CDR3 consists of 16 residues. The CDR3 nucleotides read TGTGCCAGCAGCTTAGGCGGACAGGGGAGCACAGATACGCAGTATTTT. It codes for CASSLGGQGSTDTQYF.